What follows is one T cell receptor (beta chain) and its context. The antigen remains undetermined. Patients all relapsed after autologous stem cell transplantation, and there was variation in brentuximab vedotin exposure. This specimen belongs to a study of PD-1 blockade in classical Hodgkin lymphoma. The protocol was immunoSEQ multiplex PCR, while the TCRdb copy is restricted to in-frame clones and leaves out a portion. Here the sample spans about 23,000 clones, about three quarters being singletons. This CDR3 spans 13 amino acids. Germline CDR1 is SEHNR and CDR2 is FQNEAQ (reference sequence). V was clipped by 4 bases and J by 9 bases, with 13 bases between them. General study results and limits: Complete responders had baseline diversity similar to newly diagnosed patients.

This receptor was taken from a human donor with classical Hodgkin lymphoma. The sequences come from peripheral blood mononuclear cells (PBMCs), collected at baseline. V usage is TRBV7-9 and J usage is TRBJ1-5, with D maybe TRBD1 (5 bases). The CDR3 coding sequence is TGTGCCAGCAGCTCGACGGGGGAGGGGCCCCAGCATTTT. Protein: CASSSTGEGPQHF.